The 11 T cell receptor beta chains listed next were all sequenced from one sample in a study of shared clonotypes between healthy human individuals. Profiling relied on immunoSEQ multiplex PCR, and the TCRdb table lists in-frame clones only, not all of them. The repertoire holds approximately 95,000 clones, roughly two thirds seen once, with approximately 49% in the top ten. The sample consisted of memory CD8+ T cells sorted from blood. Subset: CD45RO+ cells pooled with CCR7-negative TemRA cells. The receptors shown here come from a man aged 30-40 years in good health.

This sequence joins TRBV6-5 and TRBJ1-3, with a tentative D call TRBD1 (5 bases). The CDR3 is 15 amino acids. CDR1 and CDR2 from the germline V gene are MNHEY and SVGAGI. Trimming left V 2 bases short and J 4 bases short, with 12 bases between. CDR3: CASSYARGTGNTIYF. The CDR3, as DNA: TGTGCCAGCAGTTACGCGAGAGGGACGGGAAACACCATATATTTT.

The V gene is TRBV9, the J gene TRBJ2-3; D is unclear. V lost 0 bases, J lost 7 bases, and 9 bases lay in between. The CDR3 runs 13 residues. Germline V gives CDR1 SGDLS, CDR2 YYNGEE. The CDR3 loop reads CASSVDRQNTQYF. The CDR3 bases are TGTGCCAGCAGCGTAGACCGCCAGAATACGCAGTATTTT.

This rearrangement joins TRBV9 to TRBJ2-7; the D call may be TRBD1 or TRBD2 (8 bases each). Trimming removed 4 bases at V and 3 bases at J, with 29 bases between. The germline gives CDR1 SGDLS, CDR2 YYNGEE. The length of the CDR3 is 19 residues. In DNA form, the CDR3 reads TGTGCCAGCAGCCCCCCGACAGGGGAAACGGGAGGGCCGGGCTACGAGCAGTACTTC. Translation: CASSPPTGETGGPGYEQYF. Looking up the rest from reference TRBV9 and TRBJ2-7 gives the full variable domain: DSGVTQTPKHLITATGQRVTLRCSPRSGDLSVYWYQQSLDQGLQFLIQYYNGEERAKGNILERFSAQQFPDLHSELNLSSLELGDSALYFCASSPPTGETGGPGYEQYFGPGTRLTVT.

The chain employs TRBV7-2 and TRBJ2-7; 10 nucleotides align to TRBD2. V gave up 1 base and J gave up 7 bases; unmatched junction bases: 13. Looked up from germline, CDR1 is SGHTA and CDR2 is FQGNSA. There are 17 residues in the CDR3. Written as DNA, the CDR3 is TGTGCCAGCAGCTTAGGATCCAGCGGGAGGGCCCAGTGGGAGCAGTACTTC. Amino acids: CASSLGSSGRAQWEQYF.

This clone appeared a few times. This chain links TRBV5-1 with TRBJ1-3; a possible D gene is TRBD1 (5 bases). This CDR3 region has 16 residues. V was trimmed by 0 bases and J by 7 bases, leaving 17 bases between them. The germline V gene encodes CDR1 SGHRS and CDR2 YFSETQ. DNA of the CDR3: TGCGCCAGCAGCTTGGGGGACTCCCATGCTAGGAACACCATATATTTT. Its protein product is CASSLGDSHARNTIYF.

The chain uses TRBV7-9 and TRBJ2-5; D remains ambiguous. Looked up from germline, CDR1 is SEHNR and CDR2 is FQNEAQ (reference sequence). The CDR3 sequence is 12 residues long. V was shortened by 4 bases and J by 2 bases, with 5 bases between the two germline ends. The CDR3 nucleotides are TGTGCCAGCAGCTCTTGGCAAGAGACCCAGTACTTC. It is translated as CASSSWQETQYF.

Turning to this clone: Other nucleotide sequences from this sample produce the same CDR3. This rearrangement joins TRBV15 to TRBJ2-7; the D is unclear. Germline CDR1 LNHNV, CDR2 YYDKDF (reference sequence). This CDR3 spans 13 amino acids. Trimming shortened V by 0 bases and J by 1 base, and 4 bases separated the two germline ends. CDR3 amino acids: CATSRDLSYEQYF. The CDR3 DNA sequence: TGTGCCACCAGCAGAGACTTATCCTACGAGCAGTACTTC.

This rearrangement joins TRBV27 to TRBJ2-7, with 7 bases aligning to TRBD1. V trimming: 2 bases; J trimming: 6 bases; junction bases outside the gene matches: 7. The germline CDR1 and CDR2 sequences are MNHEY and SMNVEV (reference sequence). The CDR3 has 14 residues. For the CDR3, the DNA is TGTGCCAGCAGTTTAAGGGACAGCACTTCCGAGCAGTACTTC. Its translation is CASSLRDSTSEQYF.

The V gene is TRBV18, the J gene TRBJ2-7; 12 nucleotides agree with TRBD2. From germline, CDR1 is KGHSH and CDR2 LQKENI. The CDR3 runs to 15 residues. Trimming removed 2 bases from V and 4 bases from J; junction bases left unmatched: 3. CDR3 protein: CASSPGTSGFYEQYF. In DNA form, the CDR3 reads TGTGCCAGCTCACCAGGGACTAGCGGGTTTTACGAGCAGTACTTC.

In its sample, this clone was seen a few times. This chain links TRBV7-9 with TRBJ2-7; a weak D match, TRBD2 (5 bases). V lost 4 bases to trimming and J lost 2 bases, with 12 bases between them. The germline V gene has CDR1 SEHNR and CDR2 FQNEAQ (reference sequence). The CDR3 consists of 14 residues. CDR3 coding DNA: TGTGCCAGCAGCTCGGTTGGAGGAGCCTACGAGCAGTACTTC. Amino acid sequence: CASSSVGGAYEQYF.

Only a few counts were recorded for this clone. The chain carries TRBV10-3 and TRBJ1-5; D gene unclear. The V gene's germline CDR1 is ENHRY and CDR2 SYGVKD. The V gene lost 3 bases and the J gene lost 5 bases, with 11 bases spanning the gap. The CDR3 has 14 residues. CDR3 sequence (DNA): TGTGCCATCAGTGAAGCTGAGGGCTATCAGCCCCAGCATTTT. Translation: CAISEAEGYQPQHF.